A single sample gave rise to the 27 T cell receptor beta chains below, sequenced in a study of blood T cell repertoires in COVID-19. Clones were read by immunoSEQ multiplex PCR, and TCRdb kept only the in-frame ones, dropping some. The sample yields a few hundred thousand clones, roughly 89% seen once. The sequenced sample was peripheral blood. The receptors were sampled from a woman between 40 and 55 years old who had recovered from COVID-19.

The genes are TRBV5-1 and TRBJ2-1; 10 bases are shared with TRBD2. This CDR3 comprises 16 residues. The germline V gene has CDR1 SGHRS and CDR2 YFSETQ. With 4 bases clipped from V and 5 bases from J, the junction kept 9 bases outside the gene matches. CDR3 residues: CASSHSLAGANNEQFF. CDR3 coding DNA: TGCGCCAGCAGCCACAGCCTAGCGGGGGCAAACAATGAGCAGTTCTTC.

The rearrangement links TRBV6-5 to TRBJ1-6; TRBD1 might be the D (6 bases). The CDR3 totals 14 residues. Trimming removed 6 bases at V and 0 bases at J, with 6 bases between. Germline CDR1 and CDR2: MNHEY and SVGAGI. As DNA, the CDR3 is TGTGCCAGCAGCAGGGGCTCCTATAATTCACCCCTCCACTTT. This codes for CASSRGSYNSPLHF.

Here the CDR3 DNA reads TGTGCCAGCAGTGTGGACGGGAAAGCTAACTATGGCTACACCTTC. This translates into CASSVDGKANYGYTF. The V call is TRBV28, the J call TRBJ1-2; D gene uncertain. Germline CDR1 is MDHEN and CDR2 is SYDVKM. This CDR3 is 15 amino acids long. The V gene lost 5 bases and the J gene lost 0 bases, with 13 bases spanning the gap.

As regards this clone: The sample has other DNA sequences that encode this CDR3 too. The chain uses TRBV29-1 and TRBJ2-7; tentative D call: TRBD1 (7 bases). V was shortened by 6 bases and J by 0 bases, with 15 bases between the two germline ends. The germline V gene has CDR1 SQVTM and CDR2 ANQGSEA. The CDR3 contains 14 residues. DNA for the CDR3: TGCAGCGTGGCGGGACAGCTAAGCTCCTACGAGCAGTACTTC. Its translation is CSVAGQLSSYEQYF.

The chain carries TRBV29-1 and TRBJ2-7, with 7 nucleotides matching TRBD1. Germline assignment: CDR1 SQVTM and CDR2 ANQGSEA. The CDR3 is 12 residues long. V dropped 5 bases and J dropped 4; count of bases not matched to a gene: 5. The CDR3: CSVSRGQYEQYF. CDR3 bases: TGCAGCGTTTCTAGGGGGCAGTACGAGCAGTACTTC.

This CDR3 reads CASRYGTEANTEAFF. The DNA of the CDR3 is TGTGCCAGCAGATACGGGACAGAAGCTAACACTGAAGCTTTCTTT. The V call is TRBV2, the J call TRBJ1-1; 7 bases align to TRBD1. The CDR3 has 15 residues. Trimming removed 6 bases from V and 2 bases from J; junction bases left unmatched: 9. CDR1 is SNHLY, CDR2 FYNNEI, per germline.

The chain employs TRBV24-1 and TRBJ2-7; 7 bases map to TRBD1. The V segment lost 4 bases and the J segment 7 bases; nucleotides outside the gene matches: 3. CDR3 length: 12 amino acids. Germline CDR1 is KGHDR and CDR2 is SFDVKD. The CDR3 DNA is TGTGCCACCAGTGACCTGACAGGGGAGCAGTACTTC. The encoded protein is CATSDLTGEQYF.

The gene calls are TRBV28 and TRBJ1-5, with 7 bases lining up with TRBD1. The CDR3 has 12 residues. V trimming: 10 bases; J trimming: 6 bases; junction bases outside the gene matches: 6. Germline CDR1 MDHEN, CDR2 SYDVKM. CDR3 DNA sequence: TGTGCCAACCAACAGGGGAGTCAGCCCCAGCATTTT. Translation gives CANQQGSQPQHF.

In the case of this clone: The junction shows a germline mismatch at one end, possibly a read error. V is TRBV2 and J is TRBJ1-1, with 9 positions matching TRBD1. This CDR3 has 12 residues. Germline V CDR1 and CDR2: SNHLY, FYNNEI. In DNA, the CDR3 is TGTGCCAGCACCCGGGACAGGGATGCCGCTCTCTTT. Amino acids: CASTRDRDAALF.

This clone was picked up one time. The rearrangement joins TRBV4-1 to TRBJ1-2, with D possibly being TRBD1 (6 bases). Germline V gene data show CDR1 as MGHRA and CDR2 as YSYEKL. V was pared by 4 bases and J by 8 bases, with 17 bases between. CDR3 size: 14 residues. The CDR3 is CASSPVGARGGYTF. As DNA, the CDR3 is TGCGCCAGCAGCCCAGTAGGGGCAAGGGGGGGCTACACCTTC.

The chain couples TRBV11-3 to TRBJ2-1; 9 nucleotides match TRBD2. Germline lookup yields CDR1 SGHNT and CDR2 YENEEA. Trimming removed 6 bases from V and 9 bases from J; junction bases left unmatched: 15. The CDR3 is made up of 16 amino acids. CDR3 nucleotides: TGTGCCAGCAGTTCTGGGCGGGGGGGCCATCTGGGTGAGCAGTTCTTC. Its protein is CASSSGRGGHLGEQFF.

The CDR3 loop is CASSPPTGREQFF. Written as DNA, the CDR3 is TGTGCCAGCTCCCCCCCGACAGGGCGAGAGCAGTTCTTC. V usage is TRBV18 and J usage is TRBJ2-1, with TRBD1 identical over 7 bases. CDR1 and CDR2 (germline): KGHSH, LQKENI. The J segment lost 10 bases and the V segment lost 6 bases, leaving 9 bases of the junction unmatched. This CDR3 is 13 amino acids long.

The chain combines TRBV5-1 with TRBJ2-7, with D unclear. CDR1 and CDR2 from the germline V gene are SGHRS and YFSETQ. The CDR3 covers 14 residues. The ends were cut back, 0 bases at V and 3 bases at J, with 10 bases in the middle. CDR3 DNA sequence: TGCGCCAGCAGCTTGGATGACAAGTACTACGAGCAGTACTTC. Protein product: CASSLDDKYYEQYF.

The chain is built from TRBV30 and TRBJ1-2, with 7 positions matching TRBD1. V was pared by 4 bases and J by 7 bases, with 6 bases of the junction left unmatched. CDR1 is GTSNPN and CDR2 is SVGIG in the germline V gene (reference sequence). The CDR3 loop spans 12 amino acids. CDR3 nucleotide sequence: TGTGCCTGGACCCTAGGGGGCGGTGGCTACACCTTC. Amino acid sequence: CAWTLGGGGYTF.

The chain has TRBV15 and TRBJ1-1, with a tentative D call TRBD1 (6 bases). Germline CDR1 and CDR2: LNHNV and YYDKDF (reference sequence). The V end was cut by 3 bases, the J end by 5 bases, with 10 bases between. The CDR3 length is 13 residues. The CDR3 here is CATSRTGWTEAFF. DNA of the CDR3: TGTGCCACCAGCAGGACAGGTTGGACTGAAGCTTTCTTT.

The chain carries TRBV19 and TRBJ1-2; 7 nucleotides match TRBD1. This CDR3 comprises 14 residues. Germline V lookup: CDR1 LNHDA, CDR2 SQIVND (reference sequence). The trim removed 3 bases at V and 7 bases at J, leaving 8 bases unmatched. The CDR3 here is CASSIRTGLSGYTF. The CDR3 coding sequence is TGTGCCAGTAGTATCCGGACAGGTCTCTCTGGCTACACCTTC.

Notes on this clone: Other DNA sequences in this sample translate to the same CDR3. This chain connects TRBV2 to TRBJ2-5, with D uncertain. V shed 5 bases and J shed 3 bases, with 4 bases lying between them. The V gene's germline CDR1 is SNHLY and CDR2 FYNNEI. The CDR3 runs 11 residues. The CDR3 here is CASSLEETQYF. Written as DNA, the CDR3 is TGTGCCAGCAGTCTAGAAGAGACCCAGTACTTC.

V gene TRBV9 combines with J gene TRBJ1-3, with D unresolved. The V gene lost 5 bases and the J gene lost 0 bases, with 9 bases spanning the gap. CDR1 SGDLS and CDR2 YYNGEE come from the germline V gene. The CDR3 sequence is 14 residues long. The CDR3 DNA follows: TGTGCCAGCAGAGCGGGGAGCTCTGGAAACACCATATATTTT. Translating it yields CASRAGSSGNTIYF.

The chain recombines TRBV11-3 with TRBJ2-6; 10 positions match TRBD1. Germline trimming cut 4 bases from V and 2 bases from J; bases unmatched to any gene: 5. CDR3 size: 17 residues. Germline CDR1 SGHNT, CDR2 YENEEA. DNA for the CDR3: TGTGCCAGCAGCTCGCAAGGACAGGGGGCTGGGGCCAACGTCCTGACTTTC. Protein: CASSSQGQGAGANVLTF.

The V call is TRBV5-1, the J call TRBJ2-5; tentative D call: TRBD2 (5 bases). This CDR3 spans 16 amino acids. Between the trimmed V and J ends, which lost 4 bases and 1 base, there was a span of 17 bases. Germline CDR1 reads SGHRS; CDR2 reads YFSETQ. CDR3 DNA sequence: TGCGCCAGCAGCCCAGGCGGGCTGGGTTCCCAAGAGACCCAGTACTTC. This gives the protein CASSPGGLGSQETQYF.

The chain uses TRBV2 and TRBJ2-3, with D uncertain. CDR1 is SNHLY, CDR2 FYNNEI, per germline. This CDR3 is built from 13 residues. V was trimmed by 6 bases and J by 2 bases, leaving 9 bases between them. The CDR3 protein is CASSLLPTDTQYF. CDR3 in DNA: TGTGCCAGCAGCTTGCTACCCACAGATACGCAGTATTTT.

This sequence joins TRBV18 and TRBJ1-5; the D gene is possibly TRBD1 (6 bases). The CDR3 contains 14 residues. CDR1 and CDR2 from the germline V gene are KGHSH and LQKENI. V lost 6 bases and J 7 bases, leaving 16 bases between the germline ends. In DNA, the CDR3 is TGTGCCAGCTCTCCAAGCAGGGGATACCAGCCCCAGCATTTT. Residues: CASSPSRGYQPQHF.

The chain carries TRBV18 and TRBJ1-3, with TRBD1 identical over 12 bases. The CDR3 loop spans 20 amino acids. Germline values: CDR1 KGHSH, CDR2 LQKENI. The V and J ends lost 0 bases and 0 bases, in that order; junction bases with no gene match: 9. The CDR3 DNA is TGTGCCAGCTCACCACCTGGGACAGGGGGCCTATTAAGCTCTGGAAACACCATATATTTT. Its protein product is CASSPPGTGGLLSSGNTIYF.

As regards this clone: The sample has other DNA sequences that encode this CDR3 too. CDR3 DNA: TGTGCCAGCAGTTTGGGGGGAAATTCACCCCTCCACTTT. Translating gives CASSLGGNSPLHF. The chain uses TRBV28 and TRBJ1-6, with a possible D match to TRBD1 (5 bases). Germline CDR1 is MDHEN and CDR2 is SYDVKM. The CDR3 loop spans 13 amino acids. Between the trimmed V and J ends, which lost 3 bases and 7 bases, there was a span of 7 bases.

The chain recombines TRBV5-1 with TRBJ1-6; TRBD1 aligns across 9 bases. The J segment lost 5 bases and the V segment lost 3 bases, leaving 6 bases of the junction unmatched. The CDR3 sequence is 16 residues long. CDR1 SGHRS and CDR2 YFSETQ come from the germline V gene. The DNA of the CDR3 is TGCGCCAGCAGCTCCCGGACAGGGGAGGATAATTCACCCCTCCACTTT. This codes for CASSSRTGEDNSPLHF.

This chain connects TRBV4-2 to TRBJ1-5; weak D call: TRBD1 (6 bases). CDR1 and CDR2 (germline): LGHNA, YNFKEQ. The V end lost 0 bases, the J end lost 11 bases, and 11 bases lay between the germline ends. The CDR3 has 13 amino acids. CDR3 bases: TGTGCCAGCAGCCAAGATGGGGGCAGGTCCCAGCATTTT. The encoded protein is CASSQDGGRSQHF.

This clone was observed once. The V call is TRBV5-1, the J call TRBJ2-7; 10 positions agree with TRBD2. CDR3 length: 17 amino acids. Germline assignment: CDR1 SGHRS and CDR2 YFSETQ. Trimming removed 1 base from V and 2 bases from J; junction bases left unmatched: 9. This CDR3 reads CASSLLASGGAAYEQYF. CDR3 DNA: TGCGCCAGCAGCTTGTTGGCCAGCGGGGGGGCCGCCTACGAGCAGTACTTC.